This is a list of T cell receptor beta chains from one sample in a study of T cells in Graves' hyperthyroidism and ophthalmopathy. TCRdb passed the multiplex PCR reads through MiXCR, listing each CDR3 protein once. The data contain fewer than 450,000 distinct CDR3 sequences, 17% of them singletons. Input material: blood. These receptors were obtained from a woman in her thirties with Graves' hyperthyroidism that later progressed to Graves' ophthalmopathy. Each CDR3 is given with its conserved first and last residue. Each record gives: J gene, V gene, CDR3 protein.

j_call: TRBJ2-1
v_call: TRBV4-1
cdr3_aa: CASSALTSSYNEQFF

j_call: TRBJ2-1
v_call: TRBV28
cdr3_aa: CASSSLTIAGPNEQFF

j_call: TRBJ1-5
v_call: TRBV28
cdr3_aa: CASSLPTRQPQHF

j_call: TRBJ2-1
v_call: TRBV5-1
cdr3_aa: CASSLTSGPEQFF

j_call: TRBJ1-1
v_call: TRBV2
cdr3_aa: CASHVAVNTEAFF

j_call: TRBJ1-5
v_call: TRBV19
cdr3_aa: CASSMALGFEGHQPQHF

j_call: TRBJ2-3
v_call: TRBV5-4
cdr3_aa: CASSLRRGATDTQYF

j_call: TRBJ1-3
v_call: TRBV5-1
cdr3_aa: CASSLSGTGGRSGNTIYF

j_call: TRBJ1-2
v_call: TRBV5-6
cdr3_aa: CASSLSVAGSGYTF

j_call: TRBJ1-2
v_call: TRBV6-9
cdr3_aa: CASSYFQGYGYTF

j_call: TRBJ2-7
v_call: TRBV6-2/TRBV6-3
cdr3_aa: CASRSPKQSSYEQYF

j_call: TRBJ2-2
v_call: TRBV11-2
cdr3_aa: CASSLEGTGVGELFF

j_call: TRBJ2-7
v_call: TRBV6-1
cdr3_aa: CASSYRSYEQYF

j_call: TRBJ1-5
v_call: TRBV18
cdr3_aa: CASSPPGARQPQHF

j_call: TRBJ2-5
v_call: TRBV28
cdr3_aa: CASSFLGGGPQETQYF

j_call: TRBJ2-7
v_call: TRBV18
cdr3_aa: CASSPPSGSPYEQYF

j_call: TRBJ1-1
v_call: TRBV4-1
cdr3_aa: CASSLGQGPPLNTEAFF

j_call: TRBJ1-2
v_call: TRBV19
cdr3_aa: CASKNTEGGGYTF